Presented here are 5 T cell receptor beta chains from one specimen sequenced in a study of shared T cell receptors in the human thymus (dated by TCRdb to about 2021). Library construction relied on the immunoSEQ multiplex PCR assay. TCRdb limited this immuneACCESS table to in-frame rearrangements with V and J called. A share of clones is missing; checked studies link under half to unresolved V genes, and the rest is unexplained. The sample table shows fewer than 700,000 clones, and 88% are seen once. Over 0.008% of the sample comes from the top ten. In addition, the sample was reused for a study of human thymus T cells.

The sample comprised thymocytes. The receptors were gathered from a boy under two years old with a congenital heart defect. Donor details come from another sample of the same person, matched by shared clones.

CDR3 residues: CASSQDLAGDLEQFF. CDR3 DNA sequence: TGTGCCAGCAGCCAAGATCTAGCGGGAGATCTTGAGCAGTTCTTC. The J gene is TRBJ2-1, the V gene TRBV14; 10 nucleotides line up with TRBD2. V lost 0 bases, J lost 9 bases, and 5 bases stayed unmatched. The CDR3 length is 15 residues. Germline V gene sequence: CDR1 SGHDN, CDR2 FVKESK.

The chain has TRBV11-2 and TRBJ2-2; D might be TRBD2 (6 bases). This CDR3 is built from 13 residues. The V end was cut by 5 bases, the J end by 5 bases, with 9 bases between. The germline CDR1 and CDR2 sequences are SGHAT and FQNNGV. CDR3 nucleotide sequence: TGTGCCAGCAGCGGGCGGGGAACCGGGGAGCTGTTTTTT. Translating it yields CASSGRGTGELFF. The variable domain in full, completed from reference TRBV11-2 and TRBJ2-2, reads EAGVAQSPRYKIIEKRQSVAFWCNPISGHATLYWYQQILGQGPKLLIQFQNNGVVDDSQLPKDRFSAERLKGVDSTLKIQPAKLEDSAVYLCASSGRGTGELFFGEGSRLTVL.

The count of this clone is one. The chain carries TRBV7-9 and TRBJ2-1, with 8 bases identical to TRBD2. The J segment lost 3 bases and the V segment lost 5 bases, leaving 9 bases of the junction unmatched. This CDR3 spans 16 amino acids. Germline-derived CDR1 and CDR2 are SEHNR and FQNEAQ (reference sequence). CDR3 bases: TGTGCCAGCAGCCCCGGGGGGGTGTGGCTCTACAATGAGCAGTTCTTC. Encoded protein: CASSPGGVWLYNEQFF.

The V call is TRBV7-9, the J call TRBJ2-7; D is perhaps TRBD2 (5 bases). This CDR3 is built from 15 residues. CDR1 is SEHNR, CDR2 FQNEAQ, per germline (reference sequence). The germline V and J ends were trimmed by 3 bases and 0 bases, with 12 bases remaining between them. CDR3 residues: CASSFSGGRSYEQYF. The CDR3 DNA follows: TGTGCCAGCAGCTTCTCAGGCGGGCGCTCCTACGAGCAGTACTTC.

The genes are TRBV18 and TRBJ2-2; 9 bases line up with TRBD1. CDR3 length: 17 amino acids. V dropped 3 bases and J dropped 2; count of bases not matched to a gene: 7. CDR1 and CDR2 from the germline V gene are KGHSH and LQKENI. CDR3 sequence reads: CASSPEWDRANTGELFF. The DNA for the CDR3 is TGTGCCAGCTCACCCGAATGGGACAGGGCCAACACCGGGGAGCTGTTTTTT.